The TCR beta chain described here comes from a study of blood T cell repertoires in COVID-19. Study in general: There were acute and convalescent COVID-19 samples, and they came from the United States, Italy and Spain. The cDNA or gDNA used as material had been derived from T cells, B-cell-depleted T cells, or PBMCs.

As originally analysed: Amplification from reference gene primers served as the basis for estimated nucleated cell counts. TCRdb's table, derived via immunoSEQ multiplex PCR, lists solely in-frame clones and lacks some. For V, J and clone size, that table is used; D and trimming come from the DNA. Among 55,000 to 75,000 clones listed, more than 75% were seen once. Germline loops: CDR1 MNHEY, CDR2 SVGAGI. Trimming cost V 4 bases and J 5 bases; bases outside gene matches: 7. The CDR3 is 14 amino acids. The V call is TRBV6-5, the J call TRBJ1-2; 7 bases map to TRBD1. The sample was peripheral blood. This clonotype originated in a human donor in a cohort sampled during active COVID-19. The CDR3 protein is CASSSPGTVYGYTF. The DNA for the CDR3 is TGTGCCAGCAGTTCCCCCGGGACAGTGTATGGCTACACCTTC.